This T cell receptor beta chain was documented in a study of post-analysis software for immune sequencing data. Overall study: The courses of disease that were included comprised relapsing-remitting, secondary progressive and progressive-relapsing multiple sclerosis. Notes on the study in general: Multiple sclerosis patients had significantly lower normalized Chao1 diversity than controls. The F measure placed samples prepared in the same batch into strongly shared clusters. Elevated frequency relative to controls characterized roughly 5 TRBV segments in patients, TRBV5-6, TRBV5-1 and TRBV20-1 among them.

Germline V gives CDR1 MDHEN, CDR2 SYDVKM. V dropped 1 base and J dropped 0 bases, with 11 bases sitting between them. CDR3 length: 16 amino acids. Unique molecular identifiers featured in each of the TCR beta cDNA libraries. TCRdb ran MiXCR on the PCR reads and lists one entry per CDR3 protein. The data hold 400,000 to 500,000 distinct CDR3 sequences, with 39% observed a single time. With respect to this clonotype: The antigen is unknown.

V gene TRBV28 combines with J gene TRBJ2-3; a weak D match, TRBD2 (6 bases). The clonotype was recovered from a girl under 10 years old with multiple sclerosis. The sequencing input was blood. CDR3 DNA sequence: TGTGCCAGCAGTTTATATACGGGAGTAAGCACAGATACGCAGTATTTT. Protein product: CASSLYTGVSTDTQYF.